The T cell receptor beta chain under discussion was sequenced for a study of Ad26.COV2.S vaccination and SARS-CoV-2 variants. Method: immunoSEQ multiplex PCR; TCRdb's copy keeps in-frame clones and lacks some. The data show around 420,000 clones, with around 87% seen just once and 3.6% held by the top ten. The CDR3 is 15 residues long. The germline V gene has CDR1 SGHNT and CDR2 YYREEE (reference sequence). Trimming removed 3 bases from V and 7 bases from J; junction bases left unmatched: 6. Described treatment: over 15 received Ad26.COV2.S at low or high dose, single or two shots; several received placebo; per-sample allocation not given. Samples analyzed were those drawn on day 63 after the first vaccine or placebo injection.

The sample was peripheral blood, taken in a trial of Ad26.COV2.S vaccine versus placebo. The chain joins TRBV5-4 to TRBJ2-2; 10 bases are a match to TRBD1. This sequence originates from a person aged 18-65 years who received the Ad26.COV2.S COVID-19 vaccine or a placebo. Here the CDR3 reads CASSSGQGVIGELFF. As DNA, the CDR3 is TGTGCCAGCAGCTCAGGACAGGGGGTTATCGGGGAGCTGTTTTTT.